These T cell receptor beta chains were read from a single sample in a study of a mutant IDH1 vaccine in newly diagnosed glioma. Antigens of these TCRs are unknown. The repertoire was sequenced with immunoSEQ multiplex PCR; TCRdb's copy has only in-frame clones and lacks some. The sample includes approximately 30,000 clones, about nine tenths seen only once; the top ten take about 5.2%. This specimen consisted of PBMCs, obtained from a glioma patient whose treatment included an IDH1 peptide vaccine. All receptors derive from a woman between 35 and 50 years old with glioma. CDR3s include the opening cysteine and the closing phenylalanine or tryptophan. The order of the fields is J gene, V gene, D gene, clone size, CDR3 protein, CDR3 DNA. D genes are given only for firm matches. Size values are once, few and many counts, or a class for expanded clones, and some rows have none.

j_gene: TRBJ1-4; v_gene: TRBV6-6; d_gene: .; abundance: .; CDR3aa: CASSYSRTDPYEKLFF; CDR3nt: TGTGCCAGCAGTTACTCCCGGACAGATCCTTATGAAAAACTGTTTTTT
j_gene: TRBJ2-7; v_gene: TRBV6-1; d_gene: TRBD1; abundance: .; CDR3aa: CASSENPLGDRVREQYF; CDR3nt: TGTGCCAGCAGTGAAAATCCCCTCGGGGACAGGGTCAGAGAGCAGTACTTC
j_gene: TRBJ2-3; v_gene: TRBV2; d_gene: .; abundance: once; CDR3aa: CASSPRVGKYTDTQYF; CDR3nt: TGTGCCAGCAGTCCAAGGGTAGGAAAATACACAGATACGCAGTATTTT
j_gene: TRBJ2-1; v_gene: TRBV5-1; d_gene: TRBD2; abundance: .; CDR3aa: CASSLMGLAGYNEQFF; CDR3nt: TGCGCCAGCAGCCTAATGGGACTAGCGGGTTACAATGAGCAGTTCTTC
j_gene: TRBJ1-5; v_gene: TRBV10-3; d_gene: .; abundance: .; CDR3aa: CAISEGPQPQHF; CDR3nt: TGTGCCATCAGTGAAGGGCCGCAGCCCCAGCATTTT
j_gene: TRBJ2-5; v_gene: TRBV18; d_gene: .; abundance: .; CDR3aa: CASSQPLGATKGETQYF; CDR3nt: TGTGCCAGCTCACAGCCTCTAGGCGCTACTAAGGGAGAGACCCAGTACTTC
j_gene: TRBJ1-6; v_gene: TRBV19; d_gene: TRBD1; abundance: .; CDR3aa: CASSIVKGDRSPLHF; CDR3nt: TGTGCCAGTAGTATAGTTAAGGGGGACAGATCACCCCTCCACTTT
j_gene: TRBJ1-1; v_gene: TRBV29-1; d_gene: TRBD1; abundance: .; CDR3aa: CSTGQGNTEAFF; CDR3nt: TGCAGCACCGGACAGGGTAACACTGAAGCTTTCTTT
j_gene: TRBJ1-1; v_gene: TRBV6-1; d_gene: .; abundance: .; CDR3aa: CASTEGSWNTEAFF; CDR3nt: TGTGCCAGCACGGAGGGGAGCTGGAACACTGAAGCTTTCTTT
j_gene: TRBJ2-3; v_gene: TRBV4-3; d_gene: .; abundance: .; CDR3aa: CASSQESSGLEQYF; CDR3nt: TGCGCCAGCAGCCAAGAATCCAGCGGACTTGAGCAGTATTTT
j_gene: TRBJ1-5; v_gene: TRBV5-6; d_gene: .; abundance: .; CDR3aa: CASSGTTSNQPQHF; CDR3nt: TGTGCCAGCAGCGGGACAACGAGCAATCAGCCCCAGCATTTT
j_gene: TRBJ2-1; v_gene: TRBV7-9; d_gene: .; abundance: once; CDR3aa: CASSFDHEQFF; CDR3nt: TGTGCCAGCAGCTTTGACCATGAGCAGTTCTTC
j_gene: TRBJ2-7; v_gene: TRBV4-1; d_gene: TRBD2; abundance: .; CDR3aa: CASSHAPRLAGGLYEQYF; CDR3nt: TGCGCCAGCAGCCACGCCCCCAGACTAGCGGGAGGTCTTTACGAGCAGTACTTC
j_gene: TRBJ2-3; v_gene: TRBV5-1; d_gene: .; abundance: .; CDR3aa: CASSSGIDGLTDTQYF; CDR3nt: TGCGCCAGCAGCTCAGGAATTGACGGGCTAACAGATACGCAGTATTTT
j_gene: TRBJ1-5; v_gene: TRBV5-4; d_gene: TRBD1; abundance: .; CDR3aa: CASSFRGQAGQPQHF; CDR3nt: TGTGCCAGCAGCTTTAGGGGACAGGCTGGGCAGCCCCAGCATTTT
j_gene: TRBJ2-1; v_gene: TRBV6-4; d_gene: .; abundance: .; CDR3aa: CASSDAANNEQFF; CDR3nt: TGTGCCAGCAGTGATGCAGCTAACAATGAGCAGTTCTTC
j_gene: TRBJ2-5; v_gene: TRBV6-5; d_gene: .; abundance: .; CDR3aa: CASRLQETQYF; CDR3nt: TGTGCCAGCCGTCTTCAAGAGACCCAGTACTTC
j_gene: TRBJ2-1; v_gene: TRBV6-1; d_gene: TRBD1; abundance: .; CDR3aa: CASRGQGWNNEQFF; CDR3nt: TGTGCCAGCAGGGGACAGGGATGGAACAATGAGCAGTTCTTC